This T cell receptor beta chain originates from a study of T cells after yellow fever vaccination. Findings of the study overall: Most primary-vaccination clones reappeared after the booster (about 96% CD4, 85% to 90% CD8). FACS-sorted repertoires might harbor abundant contaminating clonotypes from the bulk population.

Conversion of TCR transcripts into cDNA relied on 5'RACE template switching, which added a universal primer site and UMIs. TCRdb re-called the 5' RACE reads with MiXCR, one entry per CDR3 protein. The sample consists of approximately 300,000 distinct CDR3 sequences, around 6.8% of them appearing once. Details on this clonotype: Antigen: not known.

This clonotype was sampled from a young man who received the YFV17D yellow fever vaccine. The source was PBMCs, collected approximately 40 days after the first yellow fever vaccination.

In nucleotides, the CDR3 is TGTGCCAGCAGCAGCCCACAGGGGGAACAAGAGACCCAGTACTTC. Amino acids: CASSSPQGEQETQYF. This sequence joins TRBV21-1 and TRBJ2-5; the D call in the table, TRBD1, was not verified against the DNA. TRBV21-1 is a recognized pseudogene. The CDR3 has 15 amino acids.